The clone carrying this T cell receptor (beta chain) was observed many times. The antigen is not known. This sample was taken from a study of T cells in Graves' hyperthyroidism and ophthalmopathy. General observations from the study: It was a median roughly six months before onset that the model predicted ophthalmopathy.

The TCR beta CDR3 regions underwent amplification using RNA transcripts as the source. The TCR CDR3 first-round RT-PCR relied on the HTBI primer set. TCRdb analysed the multiplex PCR reads with MiXCR anew, one entry per CDR3 protein. In the table there are about 570,000 distinct CDR3 sequences, 35% to 55% of which are singletons. The CDR3 length is 19 residues. The germline gives CDR1 SGDLS, CDR2 YYNGEE. V dropped 4 bases and J dropped 0; count of bases not matched to a gene: 11. The V gene is TRBV9, the J gene TRBJ2-6; the match to TRBD1 covers 9 bases. The origin of this receptor is an adult woman with Graves' disease, either hyperthyroidism or ophthalmopathy (not recorded which). Specimen: peripheral blood or thyroid tissue (not recorded which). CDR3 amino acids: CASSQNRGPHLSGANVLTF. The CDR3 DNA reads as TGTGCCAGCAGCCAAAACAGGGGGCCCCACCTCTCTGGGGCCAACGTCCTGACTTTC.